This TCR beta chain was captured in a study of blood T cell repertoires in COVID-19. The overall study: Samples of COVID-19 (acute and convalescent) were obtained from the United States, Italy and Spain. T cells, B-cell-depleted T cells, or PBMCs provided the cDNA or gDNA that served as material.

Per the original data handling: Reference gene primer amplification in the assay estimated nucleated cell counts. The method was immunoSEQ multiplex PCR; TCRdb's version includes in-frame clones alone and lacks a portion of them. The DNA gave D and trimming, while V, J and clone size come from that table. Of some 140,000 clones in the sample, 70% to 90% are singletons; the top ten hold roughly 13%. Losses at the gene ends were 3 bases for V and 7 bases for J; bases not matched to a gene: 5. The CDR3 contains 14 residues. Germline CDR1 and CDR2: SQVTM and ANQGSEA. The chain employs TRBV29-1 and TRBJ2-1; 11 bases fit TRBD1. The sequenced sample consisted of peripheral blood. The sequence was obtained from a human donor in a cohort sampled during active COVID-19. CDR3 sequence (DNA): TGCAGCGTTGAGGTGGGGACAGGGGGTAATGAGCAGTTCTTC. Encoded protein: CSVEVGTGGNEQFF.